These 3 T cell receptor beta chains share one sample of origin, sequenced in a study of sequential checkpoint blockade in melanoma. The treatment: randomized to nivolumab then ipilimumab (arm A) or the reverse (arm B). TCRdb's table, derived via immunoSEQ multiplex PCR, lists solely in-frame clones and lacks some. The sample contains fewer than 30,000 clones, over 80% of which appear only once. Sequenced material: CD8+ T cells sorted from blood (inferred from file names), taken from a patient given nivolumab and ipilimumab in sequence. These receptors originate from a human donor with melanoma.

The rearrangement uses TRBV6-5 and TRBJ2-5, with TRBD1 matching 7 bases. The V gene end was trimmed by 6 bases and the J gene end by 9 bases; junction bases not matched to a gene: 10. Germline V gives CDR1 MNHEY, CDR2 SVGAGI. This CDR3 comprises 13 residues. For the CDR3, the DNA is TGTGCCAGCAGACCTATAGACAGGGTGCCCCAGTACTTC. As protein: CASRPIDRVPQYF.

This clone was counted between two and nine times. In DNA, the CDR3 is TGCGCCAGCAGCCAAGATACGGGACAGTACGAGCAGTACTTC. It yields the protein CASSQDTGQYEQYF. J is TRBJ2-7 and V is TRBV4-1; 7 bases are shared with TRBD1. The CDR3 sequence is 14 residues long. V lost 0 bases to trimming and J lost 4 bases; unmatched junction nucleotides: 3. Per germline, CDR1 MGHRA and CDR2 YSYEKL.

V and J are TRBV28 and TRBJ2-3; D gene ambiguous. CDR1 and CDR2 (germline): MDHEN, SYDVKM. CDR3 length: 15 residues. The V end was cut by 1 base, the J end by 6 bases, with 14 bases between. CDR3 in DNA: TGTGCCAGCAGTTTATTCAGCGACTTTCTCGATACGCAGTATTTT. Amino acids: CASSLFSDFLDTQYF.